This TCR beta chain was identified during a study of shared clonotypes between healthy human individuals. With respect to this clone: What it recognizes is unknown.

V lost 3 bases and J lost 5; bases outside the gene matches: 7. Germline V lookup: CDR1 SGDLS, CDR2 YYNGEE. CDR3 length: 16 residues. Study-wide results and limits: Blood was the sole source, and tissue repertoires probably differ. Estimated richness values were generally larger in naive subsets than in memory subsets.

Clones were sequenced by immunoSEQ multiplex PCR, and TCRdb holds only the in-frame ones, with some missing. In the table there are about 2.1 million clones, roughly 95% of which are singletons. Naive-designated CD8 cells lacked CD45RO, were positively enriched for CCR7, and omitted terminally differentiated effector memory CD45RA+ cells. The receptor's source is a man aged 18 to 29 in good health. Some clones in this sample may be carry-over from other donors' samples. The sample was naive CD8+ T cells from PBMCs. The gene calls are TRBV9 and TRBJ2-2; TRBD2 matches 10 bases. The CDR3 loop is CASSALAGEMTGELFF. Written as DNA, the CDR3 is TGTGCCAGCAGCGCGCTAGCGGGAGAGATGACCGGGGAGCTGTTTTTT.